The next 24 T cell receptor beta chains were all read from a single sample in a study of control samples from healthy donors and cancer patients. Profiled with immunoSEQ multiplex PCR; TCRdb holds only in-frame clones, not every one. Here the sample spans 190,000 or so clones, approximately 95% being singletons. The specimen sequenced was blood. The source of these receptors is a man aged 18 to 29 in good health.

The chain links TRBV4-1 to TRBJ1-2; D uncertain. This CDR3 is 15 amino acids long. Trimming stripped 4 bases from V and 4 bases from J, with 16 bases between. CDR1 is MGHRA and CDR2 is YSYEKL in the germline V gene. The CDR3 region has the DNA TGCGCCAGCAGCCCTATACCCGACGCCTCCTATGGCTACACCTTC. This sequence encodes CASSPIPDASYGYTF.

In DNA form, the CDR3 reads TGTGCCAGCAGCCCGCAACAGGGTCCCCTCTCTGGGGCCAACGTCCTGACTTTC. Translated: CASSPQQGPLSGANVLTF. V is TRBV5-4 and J is TRBJ2-6, with D perhaps TRBD1 (6 bases). The CDR3 consists of 18 residues. Trimming left V 4 bases short and J 0 bases short, with 17 bases between. Germline V lookup: CDR1 SGHNT, CDR2 YYREEE (reference sequence).

The CDR3 loop is CSVTGATGELFF. CDR3 sequence (DNA): TGCAGCGTCACCGGGGCCACCGGGGAGCTGTTTTTT. The chain uses TRBV29-1 and TRBJ2-2, with D possibly being TRBD1 or TRBD2 (5 bases each). CDR3 length: 12 residues. The V gene's germline CDR1 is SQVTM and CDR2 ANQGSEA. V lost 6 bases, J lost 4 bases, and 9 bases lay in between.

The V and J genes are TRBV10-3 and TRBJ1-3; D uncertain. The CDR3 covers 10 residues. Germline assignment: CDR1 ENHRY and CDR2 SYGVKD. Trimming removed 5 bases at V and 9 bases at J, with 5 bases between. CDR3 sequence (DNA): TGTGCCATCAGTAATTTCACCATATATTTT. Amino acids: CAISNFTIYF.

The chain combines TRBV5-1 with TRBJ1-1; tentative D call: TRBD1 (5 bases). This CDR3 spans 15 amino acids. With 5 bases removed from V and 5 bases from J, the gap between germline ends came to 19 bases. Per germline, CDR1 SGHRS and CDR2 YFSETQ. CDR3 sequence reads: CASSFSGGAETEAFF. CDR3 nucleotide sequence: TGCGCCAGCAGTTTTTCTGGGGGTGCGGAAACTGAAGCTTTCTTT.

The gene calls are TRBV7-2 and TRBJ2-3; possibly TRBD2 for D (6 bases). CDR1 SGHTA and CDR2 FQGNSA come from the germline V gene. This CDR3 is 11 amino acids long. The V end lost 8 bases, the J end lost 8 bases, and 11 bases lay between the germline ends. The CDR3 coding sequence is TGTGCCAGCGGTCGGGACTTTACGCAGTATTTT. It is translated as CASGRDFTQYF. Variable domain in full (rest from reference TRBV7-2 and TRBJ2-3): GAGVSQSPSNKVTEKGKDVELRCDPISGHTALYWYRQSLGQGLEFLIYFQGNSAPDKSGLPSDRFSAERTGGSVSTLTIQRTQQEDSAVYLCASGRDFTQYFGPGTRLTVL.

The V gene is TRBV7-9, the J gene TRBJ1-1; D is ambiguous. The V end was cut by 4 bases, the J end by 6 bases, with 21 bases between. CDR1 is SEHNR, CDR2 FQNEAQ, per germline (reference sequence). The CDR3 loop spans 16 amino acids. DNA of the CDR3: TGTGCCAGCAGCTCCGACTATTGGCGGGATATCCCTGAAGCTTTCTTT. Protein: CASSSDYWRDIPEAFF.

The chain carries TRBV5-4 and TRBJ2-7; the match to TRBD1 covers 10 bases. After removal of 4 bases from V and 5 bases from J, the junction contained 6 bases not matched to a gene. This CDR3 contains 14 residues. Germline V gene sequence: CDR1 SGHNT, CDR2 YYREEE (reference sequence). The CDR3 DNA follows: TGTGCCAGCAGCGAGACAGGGGGCTTGGACGAGCAGTACTTC. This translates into CASSETGGLDEQYF.

In DNA form, the CDR3 reads TGCGCCAGCAGCTACTACTCCGGGACAGAAAACACCGGGGAGCTGTTTTTT. Translation: CASSYYSGTENTGELFF. This chain links TRBV5-1 with TRBJ2-2, with TRBD1 matching 7 bases. In germline, CDR1 is SGHRS, CDR2 YFSETQ. The CDR3 is 17 residues long. J was trimmed by 2 bases and V by 3 bases; bases with no gene match: 10.

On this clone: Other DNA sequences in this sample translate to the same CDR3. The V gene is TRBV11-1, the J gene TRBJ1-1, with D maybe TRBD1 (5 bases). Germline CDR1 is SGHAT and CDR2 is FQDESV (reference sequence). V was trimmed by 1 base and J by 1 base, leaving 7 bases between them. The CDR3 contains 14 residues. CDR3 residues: CASSLGGTNTEAFF. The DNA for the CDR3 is TGTGCCAGCAGCTTAGGAGGGACGAACACTGAAGCTTTCTTT.

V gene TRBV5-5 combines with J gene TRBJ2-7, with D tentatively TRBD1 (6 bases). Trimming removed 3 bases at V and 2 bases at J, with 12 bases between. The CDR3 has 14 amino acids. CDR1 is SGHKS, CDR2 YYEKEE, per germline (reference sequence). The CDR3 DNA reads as TGTGCCAGCAGCTCCCAGGGGATGGCCTACGAGCAGTACTTC. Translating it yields CASSSQGMAYEQYF. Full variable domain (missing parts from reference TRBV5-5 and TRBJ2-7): DAGVTQSPTHLIKTRGQQVTLRCSPISGHKSVSWYQQVLGQGPQFIFQYYEKEERGRGNFPDRFSARQFPNYSSELNVNALLLGDSALYLCASSSQGMAYEQYFGPGTRLTVT.

CDR3: CASSPRDRGLEQFF. DNA of the CDR3: TGTGCCAGCTCACCCCGGGACAGGGGACTAGAGCAGTTCTTC. The chain combines TRBV18 with TRBJ2-1; 10 bases align to TRBD1. CDR1 is KGHSH and CDR2 is LQKENI in the germline V gene. The trim removed 3 bases at V and 10 bases at J, leaving 6 bases unmatched. The length of the CDR3 is 14 residues.

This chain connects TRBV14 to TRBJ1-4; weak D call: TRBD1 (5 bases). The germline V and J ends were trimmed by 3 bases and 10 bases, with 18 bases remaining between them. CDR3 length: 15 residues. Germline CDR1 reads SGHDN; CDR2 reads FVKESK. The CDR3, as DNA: TGTGCCAGCAGCCAGACAGCATTAGGGATGAGAAAACTGTTTTTT. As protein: CASSQTALGMRKLFF.

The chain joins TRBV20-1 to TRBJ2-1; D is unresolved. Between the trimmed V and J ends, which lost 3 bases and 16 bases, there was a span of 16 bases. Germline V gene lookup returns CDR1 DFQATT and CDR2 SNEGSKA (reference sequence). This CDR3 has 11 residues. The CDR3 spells CSARDPSFRFF. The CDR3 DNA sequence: TGCAGTGCTAGGGATCCTTCGTTCCGTTTCTTC.

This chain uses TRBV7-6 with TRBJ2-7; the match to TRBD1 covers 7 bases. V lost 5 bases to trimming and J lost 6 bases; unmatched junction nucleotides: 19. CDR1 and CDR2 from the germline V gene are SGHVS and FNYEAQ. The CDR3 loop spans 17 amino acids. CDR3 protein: CASSPFGVGGVVGEQYF. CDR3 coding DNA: TGTGCCAGCAGCCCCTTCGGGGTAGGGGGCGTCGTTGGCGAGCAGTACTTC.

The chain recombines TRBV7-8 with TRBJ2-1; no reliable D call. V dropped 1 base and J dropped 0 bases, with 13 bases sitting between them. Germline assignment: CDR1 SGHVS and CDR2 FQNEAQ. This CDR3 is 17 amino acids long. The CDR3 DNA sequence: TGTGCCAGCAGCTTAGTGTCGTATCAGATCTCCTACAATGAGCAGTTCTTC. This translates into CASSLVSYQISYNEQFF.

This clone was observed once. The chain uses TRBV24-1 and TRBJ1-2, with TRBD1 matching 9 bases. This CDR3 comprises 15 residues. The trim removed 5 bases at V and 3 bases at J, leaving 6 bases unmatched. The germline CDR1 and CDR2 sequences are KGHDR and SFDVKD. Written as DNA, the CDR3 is TGTGCCACCAGTGTTGGGACAGGGCCTTACTATGGCTACACCTTC. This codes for CATSVGTGPYYGYTF.

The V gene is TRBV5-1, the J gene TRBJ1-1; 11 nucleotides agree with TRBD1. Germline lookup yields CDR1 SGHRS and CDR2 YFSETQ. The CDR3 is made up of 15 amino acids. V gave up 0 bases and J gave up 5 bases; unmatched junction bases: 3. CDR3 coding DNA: TGCGCCAGCAGCTTGGAGGGGACAGGGGGAACTGAAGCTTTCTTT. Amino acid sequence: CASSLEGTGGTEAFF.

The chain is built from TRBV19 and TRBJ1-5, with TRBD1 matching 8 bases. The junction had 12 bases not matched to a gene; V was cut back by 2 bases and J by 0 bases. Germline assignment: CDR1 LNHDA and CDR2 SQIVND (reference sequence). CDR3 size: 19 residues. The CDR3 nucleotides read TGTGCCAGTAGTATAACCGCTGGGACAGGCCCATATAGCAATCAGCCCCAGCATTTT. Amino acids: CASSITAGTGPYSNQPQHF.

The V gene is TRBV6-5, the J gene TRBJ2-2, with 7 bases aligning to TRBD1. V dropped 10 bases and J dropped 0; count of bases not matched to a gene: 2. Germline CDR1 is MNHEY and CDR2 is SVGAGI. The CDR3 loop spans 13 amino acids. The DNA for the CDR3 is TGTGCCATACAGGGGACGAACACCGGGGAGCTGTTTTTT. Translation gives CAIQGTNTGELFF.

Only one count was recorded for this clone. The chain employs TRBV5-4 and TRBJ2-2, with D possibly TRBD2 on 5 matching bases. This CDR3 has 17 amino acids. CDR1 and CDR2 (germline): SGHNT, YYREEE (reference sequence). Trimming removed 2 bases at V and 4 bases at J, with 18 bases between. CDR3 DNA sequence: TGTGCCAGCAGCTTTGGAGGCGGAAGGGTGGGCACCGGGGAGCTGTTTTTT. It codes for CASSFGGGRVGTGELFF.

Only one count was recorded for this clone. The chain's CDR3 is CASSYSHRLNYGYTF. The CDR3 DNA is TGTGCCAGCAGTTACTCACACCGCTTAAACTATGGCTACACCTTC. The chain employs TRBV6-5 and TRBJ1-2; no reliable D call. The CDR3 is 15 residues long. Trimming pared 0 bases from V and 2 bases from J, leaving 10 bases between. The germline CDR1 and CDR2 sequences are MNHEY and SVGAGI.

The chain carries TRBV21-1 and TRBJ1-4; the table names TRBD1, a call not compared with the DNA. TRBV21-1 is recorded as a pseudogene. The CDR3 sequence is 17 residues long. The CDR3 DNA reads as TGTGCCAGCAACTTGGGACAGGGGAGAGAAACTAATGAAAAACTGTTTTTT. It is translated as CASNLGQGRETNEKLFF.

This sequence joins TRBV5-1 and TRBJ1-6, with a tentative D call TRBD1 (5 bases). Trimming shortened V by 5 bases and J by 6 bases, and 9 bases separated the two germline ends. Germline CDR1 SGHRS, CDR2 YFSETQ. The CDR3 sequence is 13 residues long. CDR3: CASRSGPNSPLHF. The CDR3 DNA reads TGCGCCAGCAGGTCGGGACCTAATTCACCCCTCCACTTT.